The rows below give T cell receptor beta chains drawn from one sample of a study of graft-versus-host responses after intestinal transplantation. Libraries were prepared by immunoSEQ multiplex PCR; TCRdb keeps only in-frame clonotypes and omits some of them. The data contain about 43,000 clones, about 95% of them singletons. The sample consisted of PBMCs, taken around 330 days after intestinal transplant. All receptors come from a human patient who received an intestinal transplant, so some T cells may come from the graft donor. Each CDR3 is given with its conserved first and last residue. Each record gives: clone size, V gene, J gene, CDR3 length, D gene, CDR3 DNA, CDR3 protein. D genes are given only for firm matches. Size is stated for part of the rows, as once, few or many counts, or as a class when the clone is expanded.

clone_size: -
v_call: TRBV13
j_call: TRBJ1-2
cdr3_length: 15
d_call: -
cdr3_nt: TGTGCCAGCAGCTTAGCGGTGTCAGGGGCGGAGGGCTACACCTTC
cdr3_aa: CASSLAVSGAEGYTF

clone_size: -
v_call: TRBV27
j_call: TRBJ2-7
cdr3_length: 11
d_call: TRBD1
cdr3_nt: TGTGCAACCAGGGGGTCCTACGAGCAGTACTTC
cdr3_aa: CATRGSYEQYF

clone_size: -
v_call: TRBV13
j_call: TRBJ1-1
cdr3_length: 14
d_call: -
cdr3_nt: TGTGCCAGCTCCTTAAGGCCCCCGGGGACTGAAGCTTTCTTT
cdr3_aa: CASSLRPPGTEAFF

clone_size: -
v_call: TRBV7-5
j_call: TRBJ1-1
cdr3_length: 13
d_call: -
cdr3_nt: TGTGCCAGCAGCTTTGGAGGCCGCACTGAAGCTTTCTTT
cdr3_aa: CASSFGGRTEAFF

clone_size: -
v_call: TRBV7-7
j_call: TRBJ1-1
cdr3_length: 14
d_call: -
cdr3_nt: TGTGCCAGCAGCTTAGTTGCCGAGAACACTGAAGCTTTCTTT
cdr3_aa: CASSLVAENTEAFF

clone_size: once
v_call: TRBV18
j_call: TRBJ2-3
cdr3_length: 12
d_call: -
cdr3_nt: TGTGCCAGCGGAAAGGGGCCAGATACGCAGTATTTT
cdr3_aa: CASGKGPDTQYF

clone_size: -
v_call: TRBV15
j_call: TRBJ2-3
cdr3_length: 16
d_call: TRBD2
cdr3_nt: TGTGCCACCAGCAGAAGTTTTAGCGGGGGGGGAGATACGCAGTATTTT
cdr3_aa: CATSRSFSGGGDTQYF

clone_size: -
v_call: TRBV6-5
j_call: TRBJ1-2
cdr3_length: 14
d_call: TRBD1
cdr3_nt: TGTGCCAGCAGGAGACAGGGAGGTGAATATGGCTACACCTTC
cdr3_aa: CASRRQGGEYGYTF

clone_size: -
v_call: TRBV4-1
j_call: TRBJ1-6
cdr3_length: 16
d_call: -
cdr3_nt: TGCGCCAGCAGCCCCGGGACTCCAGGAGGTAGTTCACCCCTCCACTTT
cdr3_aa: CASSPGTPGGSSPLHF

clone_size: few
v_call: TRBV6-5
j_call: TRBJ2-1
cdr3_length: 15
d_call: -
cdr3_nt: TGTGCCAGCAGTTACAGTCTGCCCGTTTACAATGAGCAGTTCTTC
cdr3_aa: CASSYSLPVYNEQFF

clone_size: -
v_call: TRBV15
j_call: TRBJ2-1
cdr3_length: 16
d_call: TRBD2
cdr3_nt: TGTGCCACCAGCAGAACTAGCGGGTCAGGGTACAATGAGCAGTTCTTC
cdr3_aa: CATSRTSGSGYNEQFF

clone_size: -
v_call: TRBV7-3
j_call: TRBJ2-1
cdr3_length: 13
d_call: -
cdr3_nt: TGTGCCAGCAGCTTAGTACAGAACAATGAGCAGTTCTTC
cdr3_aa: CASSLVQNNEQFF

clone_size: -
v_call: TRBV21-1
j_call: TRBJ1-1
cdr3_length: 10
d_call: -
cdr3_nt: TGTGCCAGCAGCAAAAAGGGAGCTTTCTTT
cdr3_aa: CASSKKGAFF

clone_size: -
v_call: TRBV28
j_call: TRBJ2-5
cdr3_length: 13
d_call: -
cdr3_nt: TGTGCCAGCAGTTCCCCGGGCCTGGAGACCCAGTACTTC
cdr3_aa: CASSSPGLETQYF

clone_size: once
v_call: TRBV18
j_call: TRBJ1-4
cdr3_length: 14
d_call: -
cdr3_nt: TGTGCCAGCTCACCACGAGGGCATAATGAAAAACTGTTTTTT
cdr3_aa: CASSPRGHNEKLFF

clone_size: -
v_call: TRBV4-1
j_call: TRBJ2-7
cdr3_length: 14
d_call: -
cdr3_nt: TGCGCCAGCAGACGGACACAGGCCTCCTACGAGCAGTACTTC
cdr3_aa: CASRRTQASYEQYF

clone_size: -
v_call: TRBV28
j_call: TRBJ2-7
cdr3_length: 14
d_call: -
cdr3_nt: TGTGCCAGCAGTTCTGGCATGAGCTCCTACGAGCAGTACTTC
cdr3_aa: CASSSGMSSYEQYF

clone_size: -
v_call: TRBV13
j_call: TRBJ2-6
cdr3_length: 18
d_call: -
cdr3_nt: TGTGCCAGCAGCCAGTCGAAGCTGATACAAAGTCGGGCCAACGTCCTGACTTTC
cdr3_aa: CASSQSKLIQSRANVLTF

clone_size: -
v_call: TRBV5-1
j_call: TRBJ2-3
cdr3_length: 14
d_call: -
cdr3_nt: TGCGCCAGCAGCGGCAGACTTAGCACAGATACGCAGTATTTT
cdr3_aa: CASSGRLSTDTQYF

clone_size: -
v_call: TRBV5-6
j_call: TRBJ1-5
cdr3_length: 12
d_call: -
cdr3_nt: TGTGCCAGCAGCACGGAATCGGGGCCCCAGCATTTT
cdr3_aa: CASSTESGPQHF

clone_size: -
v_call: TRBV9
j_call: TRBJ2-5
cdr3_length: 15
d_call: -
cdr3_nt: TGTGCCAGCAGCGTAGTGGGGACCAACCAAGAGACCCAGTACTTC
cdr3_aa: CASSVVGTNQETQYF

clone_size: once
v_call: TRBV9
j_call: TRBJ1-2
cdr3_length: 12
d_call: -
cdr3_nt: TGTGCCAGCAAAGGGACTAACTATGGCTACACCTTC
cdr3_aa: CASKGTNYGYTF

clone_size: -
v_call: TRBV28
j_call: TRBJ1-1
cdr3_length: 14
d_call: -
cdr3_nt: TGTGCCAGCAGTTCTCAGGGGACCTACTTTGAAGCTTTCTTT
cdr3_aa: CASSSQGTYFEAFF

clone_size: -
v_call: TRBV5-1
j_call: TRBJ2-7
cdr3_length: 14
d_call: -
cdr3_nt: TGCGCCAGCAGCTTGGCCGGGAACCCCTACGAGCAGTACTTC
cdr3_aa: CASSLAGNPYEQYF

clone_size: few
v_call: TRBV5-1
j_call: TRBJ2-5
cdr3_length: 15
d_call: TRBD2
cdr3_nt: TGCGCCAGCAGGGGTAGCGGGGGGGCCTCAGAGACCCAGTACTTC
cdr3_aa: CASRGSGGASETQYF

clone_size: -
v_call: TRBV5-6
j_call: TRBJ2-7
cdr3_length: 13
d_call: -
cdr3_nt: TGTGCCAGCGGCCCCGACAGCTCCTACGAGCAGTACTTC
cdr3_aa: CASGPDSSYEQYF

clone_size: few
v_call: TRBV4-1
j_call: TRBJ1-2
cdr3_length: 12
d_call: -
cdr3_nt: TGCGCCAGCAGCCAAGGCTTGAGTGGCTACACCTTC
cdr3_aa: CASSQGLSGYTF

clone_size: once
v_call: TRBV7-9
j_call: TRBJ1-3
cdr3_length: 10
d_call: -
cdr3_nt: TGTGCTTGGGGGGCGGACACCATATATTTT
cdr3_aa: CAWGADTIYF

clone_size: -
v_call: TRBV6-1
j_call: TRBJ2-1
cdr3_length: 14
d_call: -
cdr3_nt: TGTGCCAGCAGTGTTGGCGCGAGACGGAATGAGCAGTTCTTC
cdr3_aa: CASSVGARRNEQFF

clone_size: -
v_call: TRBV11-2
j_call: TRBJ1-4
cdr3_length: 14
d_call: -
cdr3_nt: TGTGCCAGCAGCTTAGGGGCCGGGGTGGAAAAACTGTTTTTT
cdr3_aa: CASSLGAGVEKLFF

clone_size: -
v_call: TRBV30
j_call: TRBJ1-5
cdr3_length: 14
d_call: -
cdr3_nt: TGTGCCTGGAGTGTACAGGCAGATGGACAGCCCCAGCATTTT
cdr3_aa: CAWSVQADGQPQHF

clone_size: once
v_call: TRBV25-1
j_call: TRBJ2-7
cdr3_length: 12
d_call: TRBD2
cdr3_nt: TGTGCCAGCAGTCCTGGGGGGGTCGAGCAGTACTTC
cdr3_aa: CASSPGGVEQYF

clone_size: -
v_call: TRBV6-1
j_call: TRBJ1-4
cdr3_length: 17
d_call: -
cdr3_nt: TGTGCCAGCAGTGAAGCGTGGGGAACGGCTCCTAATGAAAAACTGTTTTTT
cdr3_aa: CASSEAWGTAPNEKLFF

clone_size: once
v_call: TRBV9
j_call: TRBJ2-3
cdr3_length: 16
d_call: -
cdr3_nt: TGTGCCAGCAGCGTAGAGGATGGGGGTAGCACAGATACGCAGTATTTT
cdr3_aa: CASSVEDGGSTDTQYF

clone_size: -
v_call: TRBV7-3
j_call: TRBJ1-1
cdr3_length: 14
d_call: -
cdr3_nt: TGTGCCAGCAGTCTTTTAGGGGCGAACACTGAAGCTTTCTTT
cdr3_aa: CASSLLGANTEAFF

clone_size: -
v_call: TRBV11-2
j_call: TRBJ1-5
cdr3_length: 15
d_call: TRBD1
cdr3_nt: TGTGCCAGCAGCTTACGGGGACAGGAAAATCAGCCCCAGCATTTT
cdr3_aa: CASSLRGQENQPQHF

clone_size: -
v_call: TRBV6-5
j_call: TRBJ1-3
cdr3_length: 14
d_call: -
cdr3_nt: TGTGCCAGCAGTTACTCGGGCGTTGCGAACACCATATATTTT
cdr3_aa: CASSYSGVANTIYF

clone_size: -
v_call: TRBV11-2
j_call: TRBJ1-6
cdr3_length: 15
d_call: -
cdr3_nt: TGTGCCAGCAGCTTAGAAAGGGGGAAAAGGACACCCCTCCACTTT
cdr3_aa: CASSLERGKRTPLHF

clone_size: -
v_call: TRBV7-9
j_call: TRBJ1-2
cdr3_length: 13
d_call: -
cdr3_nt: TGTGCCAGCATGAGGTTTGGGGACTATGGCTACACCTTC
cdr3_aa: CASMRFGDYGYTF

clone_size: -
v_call: TRBV4-2
j_call: TRBJ2-2
cdr3_length: 16
d_call: TRBD2
cdr3_nt: TGTGCCAGCAGCCAAGAGCTAGTAGCGGGGGGCGGGGAGCTGTTTTTT
cdr3_aa: CASSQELVAGGGELFF

clone_size: -
v_call: TRBV19
j_call: TRBJ2-7
cdr3_length: 14
d_call: -
cdr3_nt: TGTGCCAGTAGTGCCCCCAGCACCGGTAGCGAGCAGTACTTC
cdr3_aa: CASSAPSTGSEQYF

clone_size: -
v_call: TRBV7-3
j_call: TRBJ2-3
cdr3_length: 11
d_call: -
cdr3_nt: TGTGCCAGCAGCGGGGGGTACACGCAGTATTTT
cdr3_aa: CASSGGYTQYF

clone_size: -
v_call: TRBV9
j_call: TRBJ2-1
cdr3_length: 14
d_call: -
cdr3_nt: TGTGCCAGCAGTCGGGCTAGCTCCTACAATGAGCAGTTCTTC
cdr3_aa: CASSRASSYNEQFF

clone_size: -
v_call: TRBV29-1
j_call: TRBJ2-5
cdr3_length: 13
d_call: -
cdr3_nt: TGCAGCGCCCCCCAGGGTCCGGCAGAGACCCAGTACTTC
cdr3_aa: CSAPQGPAETQYF

clone_size: -
v_call: TRBV28
j_call: TRBJ2-7
cdr3_length: 16
d_call: TRBD2
cdr3_nt: TGTGCCAGCAGTCGGGTTAGGCTAGCGGGAGGGGGCGAGCAGTACTTC
cdr3_aa: CASSRVRLAGGGEQYF

clone_size: -
v_call: TRBV9
j_call: TRBJ2-7
cdr3_length: 15
d_call: TRBD2
cdr3_nt: TGTGCCAGCAGCTTGGGGACTAGCGGGGTTTACGAGCAGTACTTC
cdr3_aa: CASSLGTSGVYEQYF

clone_size: -
v_call: TRBV18
j_call: TRBJ2-1
cdr3_length: 14
d_call: TRBD2
cdr3_nt: TGTGCCAGCTCACCATCTAGCGGGATTCGTGAGCAGTTCTTC
cdr3_aa: CASSPSSGIREQFF

clone_size: once
v_call: TRBV6-1
j_call: TRBJ1-2
cdr3_length: 12
d_call: -
cdr3_nt: TGTGCCAGCTTGGCAGCAATCTATGGCTACACCTTC
cdr3_aa: CASLAAIYGYTF